The clone carrying this T cell receptor beta chain was counted only a few times. This record comes from a study of T cells in Graves' hyperthyroidism and ophthalmopathy. Amplified TCR beta CDR3 regions came from RNA transcripts. First-round RT-PCR of the TCR CDR3 relied on the HTBI primer set. TCRdb re-derived calls from the multiplex PCR reads in MiXCR, one entry per CDR3 protein. The sample yields 400,000 to 550,000 distinct CDR3 sequences, approximately 15% seen once. Diagnostic decisions used clinical symptoms, serum thyroxine and TRAb, thyroid ultrasound and orbital computed tomography. The receptor was derived from a young woman with Graves' hyperthyroidism. Sequences were obtained from blood.

CDR3 loop: CASSPWQGIMNTEAFF. The CDR3 DNA reads TGTGCCAGCAGCCCTTGGCAGGGAATCATGAACACTGAAGCTTTCTTT. V and J are TRBV9 and TRBJ1-1; D possibly corresponds to TRBD1 (5 bases). The CDR3 is made up of 16 amino acids. Germline-derived CDR1 and CDR2 are SGDLS and YYNGEE. V was clipped by 4 bases and J by 0 bases, with 16 bases between them.